The rows below give T cell receptor beta chains drawn from one sample of a study of cytomegalovirus exposure and HLA in healthy donors. Sequencing was performed with immunoSEQ multiplex PCR; in TCRdb, only in-frame clones are kept and a portion is missing. The repertoire holds some 150,000 clones, 75% to 80% seen once, with about 1% in the top ten. Specimen: PBMCs. These TCRs come from a male donor in good health and CMV-seronegative. Each CDR3 is given with its conserved first and last residue. The order of the fields is CDR3 protein, CDR3 DNA, D gene, clone size, J gene, V gene. The D gene is left open where the match is weak. Clone size is shown for a subset of rows, as once, few, many or a class of expanded clone.

cdr3_aa: CASSLRGQGPEKLFF; cdr3_nt: TGCGCCAGCAGCTTGCGTGGACAGGGACCCGAAAAACTGTTTTTT; d_call: TRBD1; clone_size: .; j_call: TRBJ1-4; v_call: TRBV5-1
cdr3_aa: CASSYGGALRYGYTF; cdr3_nt: TGTGCCAGCAGTTACGGGGGGGCGCTCCGGTATGGCTACACCTTC; d_call: .; clone_size: .; j_call: TRBJ1-2; v_call: TRBV6-6
cdr3_aa: CASSLGRGAGYEQYF; cdr3_nt: TGTGCCAGCAGCTTAGGACGGGGGGCGGGATACGAGCAGTACTTC; d_call: .; clone_size: .; j_call: TRBJ2-7; v_call: TRBV13
cdr3_aa: CASSWGDGATNEKLFF; cdr3_nt: TGCGCCAGCAGCTGGGGGGATGGGGCGACTAATGAAAAACTGTTTTTT; d_call: .; clone_size: .; j_call: TRBJ1-4; v_call: TRBV5-1
cdr3_aa: CASSHISQGSGIYF; cdr3_nt: TGCGCCAGCAGCCACATTTCGCAGGGGAGCGGCATATATTTT; d_call: .; clone_size: .; j_call: TRBJ1-3; v_call: TRBV4-1
cdr3_aa: CASSLTPRANTGELFF; cdr3_nt: TGTGCCAGCAGCTTGACGCCCAGGGCGAACACCGGGGAGCTGTTTTTT; d_call: .; clone_size: .; j_call: TRBJ2-2; v_call: TRBV5-5
cdr3_aa: CASSYSPGGTYGYTF; cdr3_nt: TGTGCCAGCAGTTACTCCCCAGGGGGAACTTATGGCTACACCTTC; d_call: TRBD1; clone_size: .; j_call: TRBJ1-2; v_call: TRBV6-5
cdr3_aa: CASSIDRGNSYNSPLHF; cdr3_nt: TGTGCCAGTAGTATAGATCGCGGCAACTCCTATAATTCACCCCTCCACTTT; d_call: .; clone_size: .; j_call: TRBJ1-6; v_call: TRBV19
cdr3_aa: CASSETSGSSYNEQFF; cdr3_nt: TGCGCCAGCAGTGAAACTAGCGGGAGCTCCTACAATGAGCAGTTCTTC; d_call: TRBD2; clone_size: .; j_call: TRBJ2-1; v_call: TRBV10-1
cdr3_aa: CASSLRLAASTDTQYF; cdr3_nt: TGTGCCAGCAGCCTAAGACTAGCGGCAAGCACAGATACGCAGTATTTT; d_call: TRBD2; clone_size: .; j_call: TRBJ2-3; v_call: TRBV11-2
cdr3_aa: CASSPAKGRDSNQPQHF; cdr3_nt: TGTGCCAGCAGTCCGGCCAAAGGCAGGGATAGCAATCAGCCCCAGCATTTT; d_call: .; clone_size: .; j_call: TRBJ1-5; v_call: TRBV27
cdr3_aa: CASSQGGPNTEAFF; cdr3_nt: TGTGCCAGCAGTCAGGGGGGCCCGAACACTGAAGCTTTCTTT; d_call: TRBD1; clone_size: .; j_call: TRBJ1-1; v_call: TRBV6-5
cdr3_aa: CASRTGTEAFF; cdr3_nt: TGTGCCAGCAGAACCGGGACAGAAGCTTTCTTT; d_call: .; clone_size: few; j_call: TRBJ1-1; v_call: TRBV25-1
cdr3_aa: CASSLGSSGERYF; cdr3_nt: TGTGCCAGCAGCTTAGGGTCTAGCGGGGAACGGTATTTT; d_call: TRBD2; clone_size: .; j_call: TRBJ2-3; v_call: TRBV7-6
cdr3_aa: CARSPTSLTGADEQYF; cdr3_nt: TGTGCCCGCAGCCCTACTTCCCTTACAGGGGCCGACGAGCAGTACTTC; d_call: TRBD1; clone_size: .; j_call: TRBJ2-7; v_call: TRBV9
cdr3_aa: CASSLDLDRRRQYF; cdr3_nt: TGTGCCAGCAGCTTAGACCTCGACAGGCGGAGGCAGTACTTC; d_call: .; clone_size: .; j_call: TRBJ2-7; v_call: TRBV11-3
cdr3_aa: CASSQARGTGELFF; cdr3_nt: TGTGCCAGCAGCCAGGCCAGGGGTACCGGGGAGCTGTTTTTT; d_call: .; clone_size: .; j_call: TRBJ2-2; v_call: TRBV14
cdr3_aa: CASSQDGTLGRQPQHF; cdr3_nt: TGTGCCAGCAGCCAAGATGGGACATTAGGTCGTCAGCCCCAGCATTTT; d_call: .; clone_size: many; j_call: TRBJ1-5; v_call: TRBV4-2
cdr3_aa: CASSLRWDRGTYEQYF; cdr3_nt: TGTGCCAGCAGTTTACGCTGGGACAGGGGAACCTACGAGCAGTACTTC; d_call: TRBD1; clone_size: .; j_call: TRBJ2-7; v_call: TRBV27
cdr3_aa: CASSLDLGEKLFF; cdr3_nt: TGTGCCAGCAGCTTGGACTTGGGGGAAAAACTGTTTTTT; d_call: .; clone_size: .; j_call: TRBJ1-4; v_call: TRBV7-2
cdr3_aa: CASGYRLAAPNEQFF; cdr3_nt: TGTGCCAGCGGGTATAGACTAGCGGCCCCCAATGAGCAGTTCTTC; d_call: TRBD2; clone_size: .; j_call: TRBJ2-1; v_call: TRBV13
cdr3_aa: CASSQDFAGVYNEQFF; cdr3_nt: TGCGCCAGCAGCCAAGATTTCGCGGGGGTCTACAATGAGCAGTTCTTC; d_call: TRBD2; clone_size: .; j_call: TRBJ2-1; v_call: TRBV4-3
cdr3_aa: CASSPQASGELFF; cdr3_nt: TGTGCCAGCAGCCCACAGGCATCCGGGGAGCTGTTTTTT; d_call: .; clone_size: .; j_call: TRBJ2-2; v_call: TRBV7-2
cdr3_aa: CASSQIDILNTGELFF; cdr3_nt: TGCGCCAGCAGCCAGATTGACATTTTAAACACCGGGGAGCTGTTTTTT; d_call: .; clone_size: .; j_call: TRBJ2-2; v_call: TRBV4-1
cdr3_aa: CASSDGGAGANGELFF; cdr3_nt: TGTGCCAGCAGCGACGGTGGAGCGGGGGCTAACGGGGAGCTGTTTTTT; d_call: TRBD2; clone_size: once; j_call: TRBJ2-2; v_call: TRBV9
cdr3_aa: CASSPNLGQGKRKNIQYF; cdr3_nt: TGCGCCAGCAGCCCGAACTTAGGACAGGGAAAGCGCAAAAACATTCAGTACTTC; d_call: TRBD1; clone_size: .; j_call: TRBJ2-4; v_call: TRBV4-1
cdr3_aa: CASTLGQGLVEAFF; cdr3_nt: TGTGCCAGCACCCTGGGACAGGGATTAGTTGAAGCTTTCTTT; d_call: TRBD1; clone_size: .; j_call: TRBJ1-1; v_call: TRBV2
cdr3_aa: CSVEEGDDHRGNHGYTF; cdr3_nt: TGCAGCGTTGAAGAGGGGGACGATCACAGGGGAAACCATGGCTACACCTTC; d_call: TRBD1; clone_size: .; j_call: TRBJ1-2; v_call: TRBV29-1
cdr3_aa: CASSIPAGGASNQPQHF; cdr3_nt: TGTGCCAGCAGCATCCCCGCGGGGGGGGCTAGCAATCAGCCCCAGCATTTT; d_call: .; clone_size: few; j_call: TRBJ1-5; v_call: TRBV21-1
cdr3_aa: CASSYSVGQGGEKLFF; cdr3_nt: TGTGCCAGCAGTTACTCAGTCGGACAGGGAGGGGAAAAACTGTTTTTT; d_call: TRBD1; clone_size: .; j_call: TRBJ1-4; v_call: TRBV6-5
cdr3_aa: CASSLGKHYEQYF; cdr3_nt: TGCGCCAGCAGCTTGGGCAAGCACTACGAGCAGTACTTC; d_call: .; clone_size: .; j_call: TRBJ2-7; v_call: TRBV5-1
cdr3_aa: CASSQEGTSANNEQFF; cdr3_nt: TGTGCCAGCAGCCAAGAGGGGACTAGCGCCAACAATGAGCAGTTCTTC; d_call: TRBD2; clone_size: .; j_call: TRBJ2-1; v_call: TRBV4-2
cdr3_aa: CASSVGSTGVDYGYTF; cdr3_nt: TGTGCCAGCAGCGTAGGCTCAACAGGGGTGGACTATGGCTACACCTTC; d_call: TRBD1; clone_size: .; j_call: TRBJ1-2; v_call: TRBV9
cdr3_aa: CSVQGASNYGYTF; cdr3_nt: TGCAGCGTTCAAGGGGCATCCAACTATGGCTACACCTTC; d_call: .; clone_size: .; j_call: TRBJ1-2; v_call: TRBV29-1
cdr3_aa: CASSYLPGRDQPQHF; cdr3_nt: TGTGCCAGCAGTTACCTCCCCGGGCGGGATCAGCCCCAGCATTTT; d_call: .; clone_size: .; j_call: TRBJ1-5; v_call: TRBV6-5
cdr3_aa: CSVGARDLENEKLFF; cdr3_nt: TGCAGCGTTGGTGCCCGGGACTTGGAGAATGAAAAACTGTTTTTT; d_call: .; clone_size: .; j_call: TRBJ1-4; v_call: TRBV29-1
cdr3_aa: CASSPPGQGHQPQHF; cdr3_nt: TGTGCCAGCTCACCACCGGGACAGGGGCATCAGCCCCAGCATTTT; d_call: TRBD1; clone_size: .; j_call: TRBJ1-5; v_call: TRBV18
cdr3_aa: CASSVEGEGLGNTIYF; cdr3_nt: TGTGCCAGCAGCGTAGAGGGGGAGGGATTGGGAAACACCATATATTTT; d_call: .; clone_size: .; j_call: TRBJ1-3; v_call: TRBV9
cdr3_aa: CAISESTGGNQETQYF; cdr3_nt: TGTGCCATCAGTGAGTCGACAGGGGGTAACCAAGAGACCCAGTACTTC; d_call: TRBD1; clone_size: .; j_call: TRBJ2-5; v_call: TRBV10-3
cdr3_aa: CAISDLGLGMVGELFF; cdr3_nt: TGTGCCATCAGTGATCTGGGACTAGGGATGGTCGGGGAGCTGTTTTTT; d_call: TRBD2; clone_size: .; j_call: TRBJ2-2; v_call: TRBV10-3
cdr3_aa: CAWDAGAYNEQFF; cdr3_nt: TGTGCCTGGGACGCCGGGGCCTACAATGAGCAGTTCTTC; d_call: .; clone_size: .; j_call: TRBJ2-1; v_call: TRBV30
cdr3_aa: CASSRNDRPINYGYTF; cdr3_nt: TGTGCCAGCAGCCGGAACGACAGGCCGATTAACTATGGCTACACCTTC; d_call: .; clone_size: .; j_call: TRBJ1-2; v_call: TRBV4-2
cdr3_aa: CASSPRGFHEQYF; cdr3_nt: TGTGCCAGCAGCCCACGCGGGTTCCACGAGCAGTACTTC; d_call: .; clone_size: .; j_call: TRBJ2-7; v_call: TRBV7-6
cdr3_aa: CASSGEAPSYNEQFF; cdr3_nt: TGTGCCAGCAGTGGGGAGGCTCCTTCCTACAATGAGCAGTTCTTC; d_call: .; clone_size: once; j_call: TRBJ2-1; v_call: TRBV2
cdr3_aa: CASSIGGVLNSPLHF; cdr3_nt: TGTGCCAGTAGTATAGGGGGGGTACTTAATTCACCCCTCCACTTT; d_call: .; clone_size: .; j_call: TRBJ1-6; v_call: TRBV19
cdr3_aa: CAWSVKGTETGELFF; cdr3_nt: TGTGCCTGGAGTGTAAAGGGGACTGAGACCGGGGAGCTGTTTTTT; d_call: .; clone_size: .; j_call: TRBJ2-2; v_call: TRBV30
cdr3_aa: CASSTRRTPYSNQPQHF; cdr3_nt: TGTGCCAGTAGTACCCGCAGGACACCCTATAGCAATCAGCCCCAGCATTTT; d_call: .; clone_size: .; j_call: TRBJ1-5; v_call: TRBV19
cdr3_aa: CASSPDIGHNEQFF; cdr3_nt: TGTGCCAGCAGCCCGGACATCGGCCACAATGAGCAGTTCTTC; d_call: .; clone_size: .; j_call: TRBJ2-1; v_call: TRBV7-3
cdr3_aa: CASSPGTDTEAFF; cdr3_nt: TGTGCCAGCAGCCCCGGGACTGATACTGAAGCTTTCTTT; d_call: .; clone_size: once; j_call: TRBJ1-1; v_call: TRBV9
cdr3_aa: CASSLRPGEVNTEAFF; cdr3_nt: TGTGCCAGTAGTCTTAGGCCAGGGGAAGTGAACACTGAAGCTTTCTTT; d_call: .; clone_size: .; j_call: TRBJ1-1; v_call: TRBV19
cdr3_aa: CASSVVPQINTEAFF; cdr3_nt: TGTGCCAGCAGCGTAGTACCCCAGATAAACACTGAAGCTTTCTTT; d_call: .; clone_size: once; j_call: TRBJ1-1; v_call: TRBV9